This is a list of T cell receptor beta chains from one sample in a study of blood T cell repertoires in COVID-19. Some clones are missing from TCRdb's copy, which holds only in-frame ones; the method was immunoSEQ multiplex PCR. The sample contains hundreds of thousands of clones, about 82% of which appear only once. The sequenced material came from peripheral blood. These receptors were collected from a woman older than 75 with acute or convalescent COVID-19. Each CDR3 is given with its conserved first and last residue. The D gene is left open where the match is weak. Size tells how often a clone was seen (once, few, many) or the class of an expanded clone, and some rows leave it out.

NA | once | TRBJ2-7 | TRBV6-5 | TGTGCCAGCGGGGGAGGCGGGGTATCCTACGAGCAGTACTTC | CASGGGGVSYEQYF
TRBD1 | NA | TRBJ1-5 | TRBV5-6 | TGTGCCAGCAGCTTGAGGGACAGTTTCAATCAGCCCCAGCATTTT | CASSLRDSFNQPQHF
NA | NA | TRBJ1-2 | TRBV11-3 | TGTGCCAGCAGCCCAATGGGAGCGTCAGCTAACTATGGCTACACCTTC | CASSPMGASANYGYTF
NA | NA | TRBJ1-1 | TRBV28 | TGTGCCAGCAACGGGTTATCGGGGAACACTGAAGCTTTCTTT | CASNGLSGNTEAFF
NA | NA | TRBJ2-1 | TRBV29-1 | TGCAGCGTTGGTTCACAGTCCTACAATGAGCAGTTCTTC | CSVGSQSYNEQFF
NA | NA | TRBJ2-3 | TRBV11-2 | TGTGCCAGCAGCTTCTCGGAGGATACGCAGTATTTT | CASSFSEDTQYF
NA | NA | TRBJ1-5 | TRBV6-1 | TGTGCCAGCAGTGAGCAGGTTATCAATCAGCCCCAGCATTTT | CASSEQVINQPQHF
NA | NA | TRBJ2-3 | TRBV19 | TGTGCCAGCCGGACAGAAAAGGGGAGTTATACGCAGTATTTT | CASRTEKGSYTQYF
TRBD1 | NA | TRBJ2-5 | TRBV19 | TGTGCCAGTGGGCCATCGACAGGGGTATCAGAGACCCAGTACTTC | CASGPSTGVSETQYF
TRBD1 | NA | TRBJ1-2 | TRBV7-9 | TGTGCCAGCAGCTTAGGAGGGGGCAGTGGCTACACCTTC | CASSLGGGSGYTF
NA | NA | TRBJ2-7 | TRBV5-4 | TGTGCCAGCAGCTTCCAGGGCAGGGATGGGTACGAGCAGTACTTC | CASSFQGRDGYEQYF
NA | NA | TRBJ1-3 | TRBV19 | TGTGCCAGTAGCCCAGGGGCGACTGGAAACACCATATATTTT | CASSPGATGNTIYF
TRBD1 | NA | TRBJ2-7 | TRBV19 | TGTGCCAGTAGACAGGGGGCCATAAGTTTCTACGAGCAGTACTTC | CASRQGAISFYEQYF
TRBD1 | NA | TRBJ1-4 | TRBV6-5 | TGTGCCAGCAGTTCCGGGACAGTTCGAGAAAAACTGTTTTTT | CASSSGTVREKLFF
NA | NA | TRBJ1-1 | TRBV11-3 | TGTGCCAGCAGCTGGGAGGGGGAGATTAGCCCTTTAGCTTTCTTT | CASSWEGEISPLAFF
TRBD1 | NA | TRBJ2-7 | TRBV4-2 | TGTGCCAGCAGCCGGGGACAGGAGGTATCCTACGAGCAGTACTTC | CASSRGQEVSYEQYF
TRBD1 | NA | TRBJ1-2 | TRBV7-2 | TGTGCCAGCAGCTTAGGGCAGGGGGAAGGTGGCTACACCTTC | CASSLGQGEGGYTF
TRBD1 | NA | TRBJ1-3 | TRBV9 | TGTGCCAGCAGCGTTCGGGACAGGGACTCTGGAAACACCATATATTTT | CASSVRDRDSGNTIYF
NA | NA | TRBJ2-7 | TRBV6-6 | TGTGCCAGCAGCGCCCCGGAGGAGGCGGGGGAGCAGTACTTC | CASSAPEEAGEQYF
NA | NA | TRBJ1-2 | TRBV29-1 | TGCAGCGTTGATCACGCAGGGAACTATGGCTACACCTTC | CSVDHAGNYGYTF
NA | NA | TRBJ1-2 | TRBV13 | TGTGCCAGCAGCCTAGAGGGCGGGGGCTCAAATGGCTACACCTTC | CASSLEGGGSNGYTF
TRBD1 | few | TRBJ1-1 | TRBV5-4 | TGTGCCAGCAGCCGGGACAGGGGACGGGACACTGAAGCTTTCTTT | CASSRDRGRDTEAFF
TRBD1 | NA | TRBJ2-2 | TRBV11-2 | TGTGCCAGCAGCTCAGACAGGGGCGGGGAGCTGTTTTTT | CASSSDRGGELFF
TRBD1 | few | TRBJ2-7 | TRBV2 | TGTGCCAGCAGTGAAGCGGGGACAGAATACGAGCAGTACTTC | CASSEAGTEYEQYF
NA | NA | TRBJ1-1 | TRBV7-2 | TGTGCCAGCAGCTTTGGTGTTGGGGCGGGAGAAGCTTTCTTT | CASSFGVGAGEAFF
NA | NA | TRBJ1-5 | TRBV7-4 | TGTGCCAGCACCGCCCAAGGGGAGGGTGGCAATCAGCCCCAGCATTTT | CASTAQGEGGNQPQHF
NA | few | TRBJ1-6 | TRBV28 | TGTGCCAGCAGTTTCAGTTCACCCCTCCACTTT | CASSFSSPLHF
TRBD1 | NA | TRBJ1-5 | TRBV19 | TGTGCCAGCGCTAGCTGGGCAGGGGGCGCCATATCCGGCAATCAGCCCCAGCATTTT | CASASWAGGAISGNQPQHF
TRBD1 | once | TRBJ2-2 | TRBV30 | TGTGCCTGGAGTCCACCTCGGACAGGGCAAACCGGGGAGCTGTTTTTT | CAWSPPRTGQTGELFF
TRBD1 | NA | TRBJ1-5 | TRBV7-9 | TGTGCCAGCAGCCCAGGGACAGGGATGGGTCAGCCCCAGCATTTT | CASSPGTGMGQPQHF
NA | NA | TRBJ2-5 | TRBV5-4 | TGTGCCAGCAGCCCAGGCATAACAGGGTCTGAGACCCAGTACTTC | CASSPGITGSETQYF
NA | NA | TRBJ2-5 | TRBV6-5 | TGTGCCAGCAGTTACTCCAGCAGGGGACGCGAGACCCAGTACTTC | CASSYSSRGRETQYF
TRBD1 | NA | TRBJ2-7 | TRBV10-3 | TGTGCCATCACCCTGGGACAGGGGGTCGGTGAGCAGTACTTC | CAITLGQGVGEQYF
TRBD2 | many | TRBJ2-3 | TRBV5-6 | TGTGCCAGCAGCTTGGGACTAGCGGGAGCGGATACGCAGTATTTT | CASSLGLAGADTQYF
NA | NA | TRBJ2-3 | TRBV30 | TGTGCCTGGAGTGTACGCGGGGTGACCGCAGATACGCAGTATTTT | CAWSVRGVTADTQYF
NA | NA | TRBJ1-6 | TRBV5-4 | TGTGCCAGCAGCGAGTTCATTTATAATTCACCCCTCCACTTT | CASSEFIYNSPLHF
TRBD1 | NA | TRBJ1-1 | TRBV18 | TGTGCCAGCTCACCTACGACAGGGGATGGCGGCACTGAAGCTTTCTTT | CASSPTTGDGGTEAFF
TRBD1 | NA | TRBJ1-2 | TRBV27 | TGTGCCAGCAGTGGGACAGGGAACTATGGCTACACCTTC | CASSGTGNYGYTF
NA | NA | TRBJ1-5 | TRBV19 | TGTGCCAGTAGCCCCCTAGGACAGTTCCCTACCTTCCATAGCAATCAGCCCCAGCATTTT | CASSPLGQFPTFHSNQPQHF
TRBD2 | NA | TRBJ2-1 | TRBV18 | TGTGCCAGCTCACCACCCCTAGCGGGAGAGGGCAATGAGCAGTTCTTC | CASSPPLAGEGNEQFF
NA | NA | TRBJ1-3 | TRBV11-3 | TGTGCCAGCAGCTTAGATGGGGCGGCTGGAAACACCATATATTTT | CASSLDGAAGNTIYF
TRBD1 | NA | TRBJ2-2 | TRBV27 | TGTGCCAGCAGCCCCGGCGGGACAGGGGAGACCGGGGAGCTGTTTTTT | CASSPGGTGETGELFF
NA | NA | TRBJ2-5 | TRBV5-1 | TGCGCCAGCAGCTTGGATCTGTACCAAGAGACCCAGTACTTC | CASSLDLYQETQYF
TRBD2 | NA | TRBJ2-2 | TRBV6-5 | TGTGCCAGCAGTTACGGGACTAGCTCCGGGGAGCTGTTTTTT | CASSYGTSSGELFF